Sequencing of this TCR beta chain was carried out in a study of regulatory T cells in long-lasting Graves disease. This CDR3 spans 14 amino acids. Germline CDR1 SNHLY, CDR2 FYNNEI. V dropped 8 bases and J dropped 0 bases, with 11 bases sitting between them. Both iRepertoire HTBI primers and Arm-PCR of CDR3 regions were used to build the TCR beta libraries. Via MiXCR, TCRdb re-called the multiplex PCR reads, giving one row per CDR3 protein. The sample yields a few hundred thousand distinct CDR3 sequences, 15% to 20% seen once. Time point specified: newly diagnosed GD, antithyroid drugs for less than 3 months. PBMC-extracted RNA yielded the TCR library. These data were also filed under a second study, of T cells in Graves' hyperthyroidism and ophthalmopathy.

Here the sequenced sample was peripheral blood mononuclear cells (PBMCs), taken at new diagnosis, from a patient treated with antithyroid drugs. This rearrangement joins TRBV2 to TRBJ2-1; D uncertain. The TCR was taken from a woman in her late teens or twenties with Graves disease. CDR3 protein: CASAPAFSYNEQFF. The CDR3 nucleotides read TGTGCCAGCGCCCCAGCGTTCTCCTACAATGAGCAGTTCTTC.